These T cell receptor beta chains were read from a single sample in a study of blood T cell repertoires in COVID-19. Libraries were prepared by immunoSEQ multiplex PCR; TCRdb keeps only in-frame clonotypes and omits some of them. Of around 280,000 clones in the sample, approximately 90% were seen once. The specimen was PBMCs or T cells enriched from blood (not recorded which). All receptors come from a woman aged 40 to 49 who had recovered from COVID-19. Each CDR3 is given with its conserved first and last residue. The D gene is left open where the match is weak. A clone size is listed for some rows: how often the clone was seen (once, few, many), or a class if it is expanded.

J gene	D gene	V gene	clone size	CDR3 DNA	CDR3 protein
TRBJ2-7	TRBD2	TRBV10-3	-	TGTGCCATCAGTGGATCTAGCGGGAGGTTGGGGGAGCAGTACTTC	CAISGSSGRLGEQYF
TRBJ2-6	TRBD2	TRBV25-1	-	TGTGCCAGCAGTTCCTCGGGGGGACTTGTTTCTGGGGCCAACGTCCTGACTTTC	CASSSSGGLVSGANVLTF
TRBJ2-7	TRBD1	TRBV30	-	TGTGCCTGGAGTGCCCCGGGGACAGTTAACGAGCAGTACTTC	CAWSAPGTVNEQYF
TRBJ2-7	TRBD1	TRBV30	-	TGTGCCTGGAGTTTATCCGGGACAGGGGGCTACGAGCAGTACTTC	CAWSLSGTGGYEQYF
TRBJ2-7	TRBD2	TRBV7-2	few	TGTGCCAGCAGCTCGACTAGCGGGAGGAGCTACGAGCAGTACTTC	CASSSTSGRSYEQYF
TRBJ2-1	TRBD2	TRBV6-2/TRBV6-3	-	TGTGCCAGCAGTTACGCCGGACTAGCGGGGGATGAGCAGTTCTTC	CASSYAGLAGDEQFF
TRBJ2-1	TRBD1	TRBV6-2/TRBV6-3	-	TGTGCCAGCAGTATAACAGGGGTTGGTGAGCAGTTCTTC	CASSITGVGEQFF
TRBJ2-1	TRBD1	TRBV28	-	TGTGCCAGCAGTTCCACAGGGGCTTCTAACAATGAGCAGTTCTTC	CASSSTGASNNEQFF
TRBJ1-5	-	TRBV18	-	TGTGCCAGCTCACTACCCCAGCATTTT	CASSLPQHF
TRBJ2-1	TRBD2	TRBV3-1/TRBV3-2	-	TGTGCCAGCAGCCACACCGCCGGGACTAGCGGGACCCACTTTACAAACAATGAGCAGTTCTTC	CASSHTAGTSGTHFTNNEQFF
TRBJ2-1	TRBD1	TRBV24-1	-	TGTGCCACCAGTGATTCTTACAGGGGAAGCTCCTACAATGAGCAGTTCTTC	CATSDSYRGSSYNEQFF
TRBJ2-1	TRBD2	TRBV4-2	-	TGTGCCAGCAGCCAATCGTCGGCGGGGGATTTGTACAATAAGCAGTTCTTC	CASSQSSAGDLYNKQFF
TRBJ2-6	TRBD1	TRBV29-1	once	TGCAGCGTTGATACAGGGGCTGGGGCCAACGTCCTGACTTTC	CSVDTGAGANVLTF
TRBJ2-7	TRBD1	TRBV7-9	-	TGTGCCAGCACGGGACAGCCCTCCTACGAGCAGTACTTC	CASTGQPSYEQYF
TRBJ2-3	TRBD1	TRBV6-5	-	TGTGCCAGCAGCACCCGGGACAGGGTCACAGATACGCAGTATTTT	CASSTRDRVTDTQYF
TRBJ2-2	-	TRBV27	-	TGTGCCAGCAGCCTTCTCCTAGGGGTCGCCGGGGAGCTGTTTTTT	CASSLLLGVAGELFF
TRBJ2-7	TRBD2	TRBV7-2	-	TGTGCCAGCAGCCCCGGGCGGGGGAGGTCCTACGAGCAGTACTTC	CASSPGRGRSYEQYF
TRBJ1-2	TRBD1	TRBV28	-	TGTGCCAGCAGTGAAACGGGACAGGGGGCTCAATATGGCTACACCTTC	CASSETGQGAQYGYTF
TRBJ2-2	TRBD2	TRBV7-8	-	TGTGCCAGCAGCGTCCATCTAGCGGGAGGCCCCGGGGAGCTGTTTTTT	CASSVHLAGGPGELFF
TRBJ1-1	-	TRBV2	-	TGTGCCATCGGACAGTCTGAAGCTTTCTTT	CAIGQSEAFF
TRBJ2-1	TRBD2	TRBV27	-	TGTGCCAGCAGTTGGACTAGCGGGCCCAGCTCCTACAATGAGCAGTTCTTC	CASSWTSGPSSYNEQFF
TRBJ1-3	TRBD1	TRBV4-3	-	TGCGCCAGCAGCCAAGCTACCTTGACAGGGGCTGGAAACACCATATATTTT	CASSQATLTGAGNTIYF
TRBJ2-1	-	TRBV2	-	TGTGCCAGCAGTGAACTCGTAGCCAATGAGCAGTTCTTC	CASSELVANEQFF
TRBJ1-4	-	TRBV3-1/TRBV3-2	-	TGTGCCAGCAGCCAATGCAGGGGCGAAACTAATGAAAAACTGTTTTTT	CASSQCRGETNEKLFF
TRBJ2-2	-	TRBV7-9	few	TGTGCCAGCAGCTCCGGGGCCGGGGAGCTGTTTTTT	CASSSGAGELFF
TRBJ1-5	TRBD1	TRBV6-2/TRBV6-3	-	TGTGCCAGCAGTGGGGCTGGGACAGGAAATCAGCCCCAGCATTTT	CASSGAGTGNQPQHF
TRBJ1-6	TRBD1	TRBV7-2	few	TGTGCCAGCAGCTTACCAGGGGGAAGGTCACCCCTCCACTTT	CASSLPGGRSPLHF
TRBJ1-5	TRBD1	TRBV9	-	TGTGCCAGCAGCGACCGGGACAGGGGACAGCCCCAGCATTTT	CASSDRDRGQPQHF